The 14 T cell receptor beta chains below all came from one sample that was sequenced in a study of PD-L1 blockade in urothelial cancer. The sample's time point: pretreatment peripheral blood. Data came from immunoSEQ multiplex PCR; TCRdb stores just in-frame clones and leaves some out. The repertoire includes 70,000 to 85,000 clones, about nine tenths of them detected once, and 4.5% to 5% sits in the top ten. The sample was PBMCs, taken around atezolizumab (anti-PD-L1) treatment. These receptors all come from a man in his 70s with urothelial cancer.

This clone was seen just once. The chain is built from TRBV14 and TRBJ2-1, with TRBD2 identical over 15 bases. Trimming removed 4 bases from V and 7 bases from J; junction bases left unmatched: 14. The CDR3 has 19 amino acids. Per germline, CDR1 SGHDN and CDR2 FVKESK. This CDR3 reads CASSLTLGLAGGPLNEQFF. CDR3 DNA sequence: TGTGCCAGCAGCCTAACGCTAGGACTAGCGGGAGGGCCTTTGAATGAGCAGTTCTTC.

CDR3 coding DNA: TGTGCCAGCAGCTTACAGGGTGATGGGGTTAACACTGAAGCTTTCTTT. It is translated as CASSLQGDGVNTEAFF. J is TRBJ1-1 and V is TRBV12-1; the table's D gene call, TRBD1, was not cross checked with the DNA. TRBV12-1 is deemed a pseudogene. The CDR3 has 16 amino acids.

The chain uses TRBV30 and TRBJ1-2, with 9 bases fitting TRBD1. CDR3 size: 16 residues. The germline gives CDR1 GTSNPN, CDR2 SVGIG (reference sequence). After removal of 2 bases from V and 9 bases from J, the junction contained 16 bases not matched to a gene. This chain's CDR3 is CAWSRDRALIRFSYTF. In nucleotides, the CDR3 is TGTGCCTGGAGTCGGGACAGGGCTCTAATTCGCTTTAGCTACACCTTC.

The chain links TRBV7-9 to TRBJ2-3, with 10 bases matching TRBD2. Germline-derived CDR1 and CDR2 are SEHNR and FQNEAQ (reference sequence). The ends lost 9 bases at V and 4 bases at J; junction bases unmatched: 13. This CDR3 spans 16 amino acids. CDR3 bases: TGTGCCAGACGTGGGGGTAGCGGGAGGCCCGCAGATACGCAGTATTTT. As protein: CARRGGSGRPADTQYF.

This clone has a single count. The J gene is TRBJ2-7, the V gene TRBV19; 8 bases map to TRBD1. The CDR3 length is 14 residues. The germline CDR1 and CDR2 sequences are LNHDA and SQIVND (reference sequence). V trimming: 4 bases; J trimming: 6 bases; junction bases outside the gene matches: 8. This CDR3 is CASSTSRQGLEQYF. In DNA form, the CDR3 reads TGTGCCAGTAGTACCTCCCGACAGGGGCTCGAGCAGTACTTC.

This clone was observed a few times. V and J are TRBV5-1 and TRBJ2-7; 8 nucleotides line up with TRBD2. Trimming at V came to 0 bases and at J to 6 bases, leaving 8 bases not matched to a gene. Germline V gene lookup returns CDR1 SGHRS and CDR2 YFSETQ. The CDR3 runs to 15 residues. CDR3 residues: CASSLGGGRPVEQYF. CDR3 nucleotides: TGCGCCAGCAGCTTGGGGGGCGGGAGGCCCGTCGAGCAGTACTTC. The full variable domain, rest sourced from reference TRBV5-1 and TRBJ2-7, is KAGVTQTPRYLIKTRGQQVTLSCSPISGHRSVSWYQQTPGQGLQFLFEYFSETQRNKGNFPGRFSGRQFSNSRSEMNVSTLELGDSALYLCASSLGGGRPVEQYFGPGTRLTVT.

This chain joins TRBV9 and TRBJ2-3, with 12 bases fitting TRBD2. V lost 0 bases and J lost 3; bases outside the gene matches: 14. The CDR3 has 20 residues. CDR1 and CDR2 from the germline V gene are SGDLS and YYNGEE. The CDR3, as DNA: TGTGCCAGCAGCGTAGGGCCTAGCGGGAGGGCCAAGGGGGTTACAGATACGCAGTATTTT. As protein: CASSVGPSGRAKGVTDTQYF. The variable domain in full, completed from reference TRBV9 and TRBJ2-3, reads DSGVTQTPKHLITATGQRVTLRCSPRSGDLSVYWYQQSLDQGLQFLIQYYNGEERAKGNILERFSAQQFPDLHSELNLSSLELGDSALYFCASSVGPSGRAKGVTDTQYFGPGTRLTVL.

The chain has TRBV5-4 and TRBJ2-1, with TRBD1 matching over 7 bases. Germline V gene data show CDR1 as SGHNT and CDR2 as YYREEE (reference sequence). The CDR3 loop spans 16 amino acids. After removal of 1 base from V and 7 bases from J, the junction contained 11 bases not matched to a gene. CDR3 sequence (DNA): TGTGCCAGCAGCTTGTTGGGGGACAGCGGACGGAATGAGCAGTTCTTC. Amino acid sequence: CASSLLGDSGRNEQFF.

The chain joins TRBV5-1 to TRBJ2-1; no firm D call. This CDR3 is built from 14 residues. Deletions cut 0 bases from V and 5 bases from J, with 9 bases between. The V gene's germline CDR1 is SGHRS and CDR2 YFSETQ. CDR3 nucleotide sequence: TGCGCCAGCAGCTTGGAGGCGGTGCACAATGAGCAGTTCTTC. The encoded protein is CASSLEAVHNEQFF.

This clone was found many times. The rearrangement links TRBV4-1 to TRBJ2-7; 8 bases agree with TRBD2. Germline values: CDR1 MGHRA, CDR2 YSYEKL. The CDR3 totals 19 residues. The V gene end was trimmed by 4 bases and the J gene end by 6 bases; junction bases not matched to a gene: 23. Here the CDR3 reads CASSPIVASGSGYLLEQYF. The CDR3 DNA reads TGCGCCAGCAGCCCTATCGTCGCTAGCGGGTCAGGGTACCTCCTCGAGCAGTACTTC.

In this sample, this clone turned up once. The genes are TRBV27 and TRBJ2-2; D ambiguous. Trimming took off 5 bases at V and 3 bases at J, with 19 bases between the two ends. From germline, CDR1 is MNHEY and CDR2 SMNVEV (reference sequence). The CDR3 is made up of 17 amino acids. CDR3 residues: CASSPPQLVYHTGELFF. The CDR3 DNA sequence: TGTGCCAGCAGTCCCCCTCAATTAGTCTACCACACCGGGGAGCTGTTTTTT.

Points on this clone: One junction end disagrees with the germline gene, perhaps due to a read error. The chain employs TRBV10-3 and TRBJ2-4; D is perhaps TRBD1 (6 bases). The CDR3 has 12 residues. CDR1 ENHRY and CDR2 SYGVKD come from the germline V gene. In DNA, the CDR3 is TGTGCCATCAGTGAGTCGAGGGGGATCCAAGCATTC. It encodes CAISESRGIQAF.

The chain links TRBV6-5 to TRBJ1-4; 7 positions agree with TRBD1. The CDR3 length is 11 residues. Losses at the gene ends were 6 bases for V and 10 bases for J; bases not matched to a gene: 2. Per the germline V gene, CDR1 is MNHEY and CDR2 is SVGAGI. CDR3 in amino acids: CASRRQGKLFF. CDR3 in DNA: TGTGCCAGCAGGAGACAGGGAAAACTGTTTTTT.

V usage is TRBV6-6 and J usage is TRBJ2-7, with D uncertain. CDR1 is MNHNY and CDR2 is SVGAGI in the germline V gene (reference sequence). This CDR3 has 13 amino acids. The germline V and J ends were trimmed by 2 bases and 2 bases, with 7 bases remaining between them. CDR3: CASSYEDTYEQYF. The CDR3 DNA reads as TGTGCCAGCAGTTACGAAGACACCTACGAGCAGTACTTC.